This T cell receptor (beta chain) appears in the sequencing data of a study of PD-1 blockade in classical Hodgkin lymphoma. Across the study: Intravenous nivolumab at 3 mg/kg was given to patients every 2 weeks. Study observations and caveats: CD4+ TCR diversity rose significantly by C4D1, and CD8+ TCR diversity did not. Reported findings placed baseline TCR diversity lower in newly diagnosed patients (compared with healthy donors).

Worth noting for this clone: What it binds is unknown.

Brentuximab vedotin exposure varied among the patients, all of whom had relapsed after autologous stem cell transplantation. Magnetic negative selection of thawed PBMCs was the method by which CD4+ T cells were purified. Complete response, partial response or progressive disease made up the best responses. Produced via immunoSEQ multiplex PCR; TCRdb's table is partial and in-frame only. The data contain about 4,200 clones, 87% of them singletons. Trimming took off 4 bases at V and 0 bases at J, with 10 bases between the two ends. Germline CDR1 ENHRY, CDR2 SYGVKD. CDR3 length: 16 residues. The V and J genes are TRBV10-3 and TRBJ1-6; D is unresolved. Material: CD4+ T cells from blood, obtained at baseline. This sequence was found in a human donor with classical Hodgkin lymphoma. The CDR3 coding sequence is TGTGCCATCAGTGTAGGCGATAGCTCCTATAATTCACCCCTCCACTTT. This encodes CAISVGDSSYNSPLHF.